The sequence of this TCR beta chain was determined in a study of T cell responses to AZD1222 COVID-19 vaccine. Notes on the study in general: At baseline, seropositivity was found in only a handful of AZD1222 recipients. There were vaccine-associated CD4 TCRs across spike, dominant at 160-218 and 743-854.

A remark on this clone: The antigen is not known.

The CDR3 length is 15 residues. V was cut by 4 bases and J by 7 bases, with 18 bases left in between. The germline V gene encodes CDR1 SGHRS and CDR2 YFSETQ. Clones were sequenced by immunoSEQ multiplex PCR, and TCRdb holds only the in-frame ones, with some missing. The sample holds 130,000 to 150,000 clones; about 90% are singletons and the top ten take less than 5.5%. This TCR came from an adult in good health. Material: peripheral blood, obtained on day 0 of AZD1222 vaccination. This chain links TRBV5-1 with TRBJ1-5; weak D call: TRBD1 (5 bases). The DNA of the CDR3 is TGCGCCAGCAGCGAGACTCCCGGAGGGGAGCAGCCCCAGCATTTT. It specifies CASSETPGGEQPQHF.